This passage covers 9 T cell receptor beta chains from one sample sequenced in a study of control samples from healthy donors and cancer patients. The data were produced by immunoSEQ multiplex PCR, yet TCRdb's version contains in-frame clones alone and is incomplete. The data hold some 140,000 clones, with 85% to 95% observed a single time. The specimen was PBMCs. The source of these receptors is a man in his fifties or sixties with colorectal cancer.

The V and J genes are TRBV5-1 and TRBJ2-3; 7 bases line up with TRBD2. Per germline, CDR1 SGHRS and CDR2 YFSETQ. CDR3 length equals 16 residues. Trimming cost V 2 bases and J 3 bases; bases outside gene matches: 9. The CDR3 bases are TGCGCCAGCAGCTTAGGGTCGTCCGGGGGGACAGATACGCAGTATTTT. Its protein is CASSLGSSGGTDTQYF. The whole variable domain, remainder taken from reference TRBV5-1 and TRBJ2-3, is KAGVTQTPRYLIKTRGQQVTLSCSPISGHRSVSWYQQTPGQGLQFLFEYFSETQRNKGNFPGRFSGRQFSNSRSEMNVSTLELGDSALYLCASSLGSSGGTDTQYFGPGTRLTVL.

The V and J genes are TRBV10-3 and TRBJ1-1; the D is unclear. Trimming shortened V by 10 bases and J by 3 bases, and 12 bases separated the two germline ends. The CDR3 covers 12 residues. In germline, CDR1 is ENHRY, CDR2 SYGVKD. CDR3 nucleotide sequence: TGTGCCACATCATTGAGTGACACTGAAGCTTTCTTT. Encoded protein: CATSLSDTEAFF.

The sample holds one count of this clone. The J gene is TRBJ1-2, the V gene TRBV5-1, with 8 bases that match TRBD1. V dropped 4 bases and J dropped 6; count of bases not matched to a gene: 11. There are 15 residues in the CDR3. Germline V gives CDR1 SGHRS, CDR2 YFSETQ. CDR3 in DNA: TGCGCCAGCAGCCCTATTGGACAGGGAAGAGATGGCTACACCTTC. Protein: CASSPIGQGRDGYTF.

About this clone itself: At the DNA level, this CDR3 is encoded by other sequences in the same sample as well. This chain connects TRBV6-5 to TRBJ1-6; D gene ambiguous. Germline V lookup: CDR1 MNHEY, CDR2 SVGAGI. V was clipped by 8 bases and J by 0 bases, with 11 bases between them. The CDR3 runs 15 residues. CDR3 amino acids: CASSKRSSYNSPLHF. CDR3 bases: TGTGCCAGCTCTAAAAGGAGCTCCTATAATTCACCCCTCCACTTT.

The V call is TRBV6-1, the J call TRBJ2-4; no firm D call. The ends were cut back, 1 base at V and 0 bases at J, with 7 bases in the middle. The CDR3 totals 15 residues. From germline, CDR1 is MNHNS and CDR2 SASEGT. In DNA form, the CDR3 reads TGTGCCAGCAGTGAAGAGCCACTAGCCAAAAACATTCAGTACTTC. The encoded protein is CASSEEPLAKNIQYF.

This clone appeared once. This sequence joins TRBV11-1 and TRBJ2-2, with D possibly TRBD2 on 5 matching bases. Trimming cost V 5 bases and J 1 base, with 11 bases left between them. The germline CDR1 and CDR2 sequences are SGHAT and FQDESV (reference sequence). CDR3 length: 15 residues. CDR3 DNA sequence: TGTGCCAGCAGCCCCGGACTCGAGAACACCGGGGAGCTGTTTTTT. Translated, it gives CASSPGLENTGELFF.

The rearrangement joins TRBV5-1 to TRBJ2-2, with 12 bases fitting TRBD2. The CDR3 has 15 residues. V lost 6 bases and J lost 5; bases outside the gene matches: 5. In germline, CDR1 is SGHRS, CDR2 YFSETQ. CDR3 residues: CASKLAGGRTGELFF. The CDR3 bases are TGCGCCAGCAAACTAGCGGGGGGAAGAACCGGGGAGCTGTTTTTT. Combining the CDR3 with reference TRBV5-1 and TRBJ2-2 gives the whole variable domain KAGVTQTPRYLIKTRGQQVTLSCSPISGHRSVSWYQQTPGQGLQFLFEYFSETQRNKGNFPGRFSGRQFSNSRSEMNVSTLELGDSALYLCASKLAGGRTGELFFGEGSRLTVL.

Here the CDR3 reads CASSHPLPPDRAGYEQYF. The DNA for the CDR3 is TGCGCCAGCAGCCATCCCCTCCCTCCCGACAGGGCTGGCTACGAGCAGTACTTC. The chain employs TRBV5-1 and TRBJ2-7, with 7 bases that match TRBD1. The germline V gene encodes CDR1 SGHRS and CDR2 YFSETQ. The trim removed 4 bases at V and 3 bases at J, leaving 19 bases unmatched. The CDR3 runs 18 residues. The full variable domain, with the rest looked up from reference TRBV5-1 and TRBJ2-7, is KAGVTQTPRYLIKTRGQQVTLSCSPISGHRSVSWYQQTPGQGLQFLFEYFSETQRNKGNFPGRFSGRQFSNSRSEMNVSTLELGDSALYLCASSHPLPPDRAGYEQYFGPGTRLTVT.

This chain links TRBV7-2 with TRBJ2-3; 11 bases line up with TRBD2. J gave up 0 bases and V 4 bases, and 6 bases lay outside the gene matches. The CDR3 spans 17 residues. CDR1 is SGHTA, CDR2 FQGNSA, per germline. Written as DNA, the CDR3 is TGTGCCAGCAGCTCTGACATAGCGGGGGGGAGCACAGATACGCAGTATTTT. Residues: CASSSDIAGGSTDTQYF.